Listed below are T cell receptor beta chains from one sample, sequenced in a study of T cell changes during pregnancy in multiple sclerosis. Produced via immunoSEQ multiplex PCR; TCRdb's table is partial and in-frame only. The sample consists of about 50,000 clones, approximately 94% of them appearing once. The input for sequencing was CD4+ T cells from peripheral blood mononuclear cells, taken before pregnancy. These TCRs come from a female donor with multiple sclerosis, enrolled in a pregnancy study. Each CDR3 is given with its conserved first and last residue. A D gene is named only where the DNA matches it firmly. Clone size is stated in some rows and not others, as once, few, many or a class when expanded.

J gene | V gene | clone size | D gene | CDR3 DNA | CDR3 protein
TRBJ2-1 | TRBV4-2 | - | - | TGTGCCAGCAGCCAAGTATCGGGTGGTGATAATGAGCAGTTCTTC | CASSQVSGGDNEQFF
TRBJ2-7 | TRBV7-9 | - | - | TGTGCCAGCAGCTTAGCCCGGGAGCAGTACTTC | CASSLAREQYF
TRBJ2-1 | TRBV30 | - | - | TGTGCCTGGAGTGTGGGTATCGGCGGTCGGGATGAGCAGTTCTTC | CAWSVGIGGRDEQFF
TRBJ1-2 | TRBV21-1 | once | - | TGTGCCAGCAGCAAAGTGGGGGACACCTATGGCTACACCTTC | CASSKVGDTYGYTF
TRBJ1-1 | TRBV7-2 | - | - | TGTGCCAGCAGCTTAGCCGGTGGTAACACTGAAGCTTTCTTT | CASSLAGGNTEAFF
TRBJ2-6 | TRBV7-2 | - | TRBD2 | TGTGCCAGCAGCAAAGGACTAGCGACAGGGGCCAACGTCCTGACTTTC | CASSKGLATGANVLTF
TRBJ2-7 | TRBV19 | - | TRBD1 | TGTGCCAGTAAACGTACAGGGGTGGGCGAGCAGTACTTC | CASKRTGVGEQYF
TRBJ2-5 | TRBV5-1 | - | TRBD2 | TGCGCCAGCAGCATGACTAGCGGGAGACGCGAGACCCAGTACTTC | CASSMTSGRRETQYF
TRBJ2-3 | TRBV2 | - | - | TGTGCCAGCAGGGTAGTAGCGCAAGATACGCAGTATTTT | CASRVVAQDTQYF
TRBJ1-5 | TRBV5-3 | - | - | TGTGCCAGAAGCCGGACAGCGGGCAATCAGCCCCAGCATTTT | CARSRTAGNQPQHF
TRBJ2-2 | TRBV9 | - | TRBD2 | TGTGCCAGCAGCGTGATCAGTCCGGGACTAGCGGTAAACACCGGGGAGCTGTTTTTT | CASSVISPGLAVNTGELFF
TRBJ2-3 | TRBV9 | - | TRBD2 | TGTGCCAGCAGCGCCAGGTGGGAGGGCCGGACAGATACGCAGTATTTT | CASSARWEGRTDTQYF
TRBJ2-1 | TRBV5-4 | - | - | TGTGCCAGCAGCTTCGCGGGTAGCTTCAATGAGCAGTTCTTC | CASSFAGSFNEQFF
TRBJ2-3 | TRBV18 | - | - | TGTGCCAGCTCACCACGGGACTTTGGCACAGATACGCAGTATTTT | CASSPRDFGTDTQYF
TRBJ2-1 | TRBV11-2 | - | - | TGTGCCAGCAGCCGGACAGTTTTAGATGAGCAGTTCTTC | CASSRTVLDEQFF
TRBJ2-3 | TRBV19 | - | - | TGTGCCAGTAGTGCCGCCTCCACACTAGTCGGTACGCAGTATTTT | CASSAASTLVGTQYF
TRBJ2-5 | TRBV30 | - | TRBD2 | TGTGCCTGGAGTGTATCTCGGGGGGTCACCCAAGAGACCCAGTACTTC | CAWSVSRGVTQETQYF
TRBJ2-1 | TRBV5-4 | - | - | TGTGCCAGCAGCTTGGAAGGGTCTAGCGCCTACAATGAGCAGTTCTTC | CASSLEGSSAYNEQFF
TRBJ2-3 | TRBV7-9 | - | - | TGTGCCAGCAGCTTAGAGGGGAGGACAGATACGCAGTATTTT | CASSLEGRTDTQYF
TRBJ1-1 | TRBV30 | - | - | TGTGCCTGGAGTTCCTGGGGAGGGCTGAACACTGAAGCTTTCTTT | CAWSSWGGLNTEAFF
TRBJ1-2 | TRBV4-1 | - | TRBD1 | TGCGCCAGCAGCCAACTCCGGGACAGTAACTATGGCTACACCTTC | CASSQLRDSNYGYTF
TRBJ2-3 | TRBV7-6 | - | TRBD1 | TGTGCCAGCAGCTTGGGGGGGACAGGGGTTGCAGATACGCAGTATTTT | CASSLGGTGVADTQYF
TRBJ1-2 | TRBV13 | - | TRBD1 | TGTGCCAGCAGCCTGGGGACAGCCTATGGCTACACCTTC | CASSLGTAYGYTF
TRBJ2-7 | TRBV4-1 | - | - | TGCGCCAGCAGCCGGAGGGACTGGTCGCGAGACGAGCAGTACTTC | CASSRRDWSRDEQYF
TRBJ2-7 | TRBV7-9 | - | TRBD1 | TGTGCCAGCAGAACAAGTGGACAGGGGTACTACGAGCAGTACTTC | CASRTSGQGYYEQYF
TRBJ1-3 | TRBV4-1 | - | - | TGCGCCAGCAGCCAAGTCCCTGGGAGCTCTGGAAACACCATATATTTT | CASSQVPGSSGNTIYF
TRBJ2-3 | TRBV27 | - | TRBD1 | TGTGCCAGCAGCTTTAGGGGGCGACCCTCTCCTATTAGCACAGATACGCAGTATTTT | CASSFRGRPSPISTDTQYF
TRBJ1-4 | TRBV10-3 | - | - | TGTGCCATCAGTGCCGGTGCAACTAATGAAAAACTGTTTTTT | CAISAGATNEKLFF
TRBJ2-5 | TRBV7-9 | - | TRBD1 | TGTGCCAGCAGCTTCACCGGGACAGGGGATGGAGAGACCCAGTACTTC | CASSFTGTGDGETQYF
TRBJ2-2 | TRBV4-3 | - | - | TGCGCCAGCAGCCAGGAGAGGGCCGGGGAGCTGTTTTTT | CASSQERAGELFF
TRBJ2-7 | TRBV7-9 | - | TRBD1 | TGTGCCAGCAGCTTAGGACAGGGGGCGCAAGAGCAGTACTTC | CASSLGQGAQEQYF
TRBJ2-7 | TRBV7-6 | - | TRBD2 | TGTGCCAGCAGCTCGGTAAGGACTAGCGGGGACTACGAGCAGTACTTC | CASSSVRTSGDYEQYF
TRBJ2-5 | TRBV4-1 | - | - | TGCGCCAGCAGCCCGACAGGCCCCGGGGAGACCCAGTACTTC | CASSPTGPGETQYF
TRBJ2-3 | TRBV5-6 | - | TRBD1 | TGTGCCAGCAGCACCAGGACAGGGCCAGATACGCAGTATTTT | CASSTRTGPDTQYF
TRBJ2-1 | TRBV5-1 | - | TRBD1 | TGCGCCAGCAGCTTTACAGGGGCTTCAAGCTCCTACAATGAGCAGTTCTTC | CASSFTGASSSYNEQFF
TRBJ2-1 | TRBV10-3 | - | TRBD2 | TGTGCCATCAGTGAGTCTACTTTAGCGGGCCGAAGCTCCTACAATGAGCAGTTCTTC | CAISESTLAGRSSYNEQFF
TRBJ2-1 | TRBV5-1 | - | TRBD2 | TGCGCCAGCAGCGACGGGACTAGCGGACACAATGAGCAGTTCTTC | CASSDGTSGHNEQFF
TRBJ2-3 | TRBV6-5 | - | TRBD1 | TGTGCCAGCAGTACAGGGGGGACAGATACGCAGTATTTT | CASSTGGTDTQYF
TRBJ2-1 | TRBV19 | - | TRBD2 | TGTGCCAGTAGTATAGGCGGGAGTGGGGGCAATGAGCAGTTCTTC | CASSIGGSGGNEQFF
TRBJ2-4 | TRBV7-9 | - | - | TGTGCCAGCAGCCTAGGTCCGAAAAACATTCAGTACTTC | CASSLGPKNIQYF
TRBJ1-5 | TRBV2 | - | TRBD1 | TGTGCCAGCAATCAGGACAGGGGTAGGGAAAAGCCCCAGCATTTT | CASNQDRGREKPQHF
TRBJ2-5 | TRBV7-6 | - | - | TGTGCCAGCAGCTCCAGGACACCTCCCCAAGAGACCCAGTACTTC | CASSSRTPPQETQYF
TRBJ1-2 | TRBV19 | - | - | TGTGCCAGTAGTTCCGGGACACTCTATGGCTACACCTTC | CASSSGTLYGYTF
TRBJ1-1 | TRBV7-9 | - | - | TGTGCCAGCAGCTCTGACTGGAACACTGAAGCTTTCTTT | CASSSDWNTEAFF
TRBJ2-1 | TRBV11-1 | - | TRBD2 | TGTGCCAGCAGCCTCCTCCCGACTAGCGGATACAATGAGCAGTTCTTC | CASSLLPTSGYNEQFF
TRBJ1-5 | TRBV18 | - | - | TGTGCCAGCTCACCCCAGGTTAGCAATCAGCCCCAGCATTTT | CASSPQVSNQPQHF
TRBJ2-3 | TRBV5-4 | - | TRBD2 | TGTGCCGCGGGGGGATCCACAGATACGCAGTATTTT | CAAGGSTDTQYF
TRBJ2-1 | TRBV4-2 | - | - | TGTGCCAGCAGCCAAGACGGGAGAATCCAGTACAATGAGCAGTTCTTC | CASSQDGRIQYNEQFF
TRBJ2-2 | TRBV4-2 | - | TRBD2 | TGTGCCAGCAGCAGGACTAGCGGGAACCCGAACACCGGGGAGCTGTTTTTT | CASSRTSGNPNTGELFF
TRBJ2-4 | TRBV10-2 | - | - | TGCGCCAGCAGTGACGCTTTTATGAACAAGAACATTCAGTACTTC | CASSDAFMNKNIQYF
TRBJ1-1 | TRBV5-1 | - | TRBD1 | TGCGCCAGCAGCTTGCCTGGGTCCTTCGGACAGGCCAACGAAGCTTTCTTT | CASSLPGSFGQANEAFF
TRBJ2-7 | TRBV6-5 | - | TRBD2 | TGTGCCAGCAGTTCCCCCCGGACTAGCCGCGAGCAGTACTTC | CASSSPRTSREQYF